The rows below give T cell receptor beta chains drawn from one sample of a study of blood T cell repertoires in COVID-19. Only in-frame clones appear in the TCRdb table, and some are missing; sequencing was by immunoSEQ multiplex PCR. The sample lists 120,000 to 150,000 clones, around 81% occurring once. What was sequenced was peripheral blood. Source of these receptors: a woman between 40 and 55 years old with active or convalescent COVID-19. CDR3s include the opening cysteine and the closing phenylalanine or tryptophan. D genes are given only for firm matches. The size entry is marked missing in some rows and otherwise reads once, few, many or a size class.

cdr3_aa: CASSSPGDTEAFF
cdr3_nt: TGCGCCAGCAGCTCCCCGGGGGACACTGAAGCTTTCTTT
v_call: TRBV5-1
d_call: NA
clone_size: NA
j_call: TRBJ1-1

cdr3_aa: CASSLAGQTHQPQHF
cdr3_nt: TGTGCCAGCAGCTTAGCGGGACAGACTCATCAGCCCCAGCATTTT
v_call: TRBV11-2
d_call: TRBD1
clone_size: NA
j_call: TRBJ1-5

cdr3_aa: CASSLRRDWGYTF
cdr3_nt: TGTGCCAGCAGTTTGCGGCGGGACTGGGGCTACACCTTC
v_call: TRBV28
d_call: NA
clone_size: NA
j_call: TRBJ1-2

cdr3_aa: CASSPPGRYYGYTF
cdr3_nt: TGTGCCAGCAGCCCACCCGGGAGATACTATGGCTACACCTTC
v_call: TRBV9
d_call: NA
clone_size: NA
j_call: TRBJ1-2

cdr3_aa: CASSVQPGTGGPYEQYF
cdr3_nt: TGTGCCAGCAGCGTACAACCCGGGACAGGGGGTCCCTACGAGCAGTACTTC
v_call: TRBV11-2
d_call: TRBD1
clone_size: NA
j_call: TRBJ2-7

cdr3_aa: CASSQGQGFAEAFF
cdr3_nt: TGTGCCAGCAGCCAAGGACAGGGGTTCGCCGAAGCTTTCTTT
v_call: TRBV3-1/TRBV3-2
d_call: TRBD1
clone_size: few
j_call: TRBJ1-1

cdr3_aa: CASSFSGGGITYEQYF
cdr3_nt: TGCGCCAGCAGCTTTTCCGGCGGGGGGATAACCTACGAGCAGTACTTC
v_call: TRBV5-1
d_call: TRBD2
clone_size: NA
j_call: TRBJ2-7

cdr3_aa: CGSSQQGRNNSPLHF
cdr3_nt: TGTGGAAGTTCCCAACAGGGGCGAAACAATTCACCCCTCCACTTT
v_call: TRBV19
d_call: TRBD1
clone_size: NA
j_call: TRBJ1-6

cdr3_aa: CAISEEGTLNTEAFF
cdr3_nt: TGTGCCATCAGTGAGGAGGGAACATTGAACACTGAAGCTTTCTTT
v_call: TRBV10-3
d_call: NA
clone_size: NA
j_call: TRBJ1-1

cdr3_aa: CASSPGQVISYEQYF
cdr3_nt: TGTGCCAGCAGCCCCGGACAGGTTATTTCCTACGAGCAGTACTTC
v_call: TRBV7-8
d_call: TRBD1
clone_size: NA
j_call: TRBJ2-7

cdr3_aa: CSVEARDGYTF
cdr3_nt: TGCAGCGTTGAAGCAAGAGATGGCTACACCTTC
v_call: TRBV29-1
d_call: NA
clone_size: NA
j_call: TRBJ1-2

cdr3_aa: CASSVAGSNTGELFF
cdr3_nt: TGTGCCAGCAGTGTAGCGGGCTCCAACACCGGGGAGCTGTTTTTT
v_call: TRBV6-1
d_call: TRBD2
clone_size: once
j_call: TRBJ2-2

cdr3_aa: CASSLASAGVTDTQYF
cdr3_nt: TGCGCCAGCAGCTTGGCCTCGGCAGGGGTCACAGATACGCAGTATTTT
v_call: TRBV5-1
d_call: NA
clone_size: NA
j_call: TRBJ2-3

cdr3_aa: CASSRLDREETQYF
cdr3_nt: TGTGCCAGCAGCCGCCTCGACAGGGAAGAGACCCAGTACTTC
v_call: TRBV5-5
d_call: TRBD1
clone_size: few
j_call: TRBJ2-5

cdr3_aa: CASSPRTVYGYTF
cdr3_nt: TGTGCCAGCAGCCCGAGGACAGTCTATGGCTACACCTTC
v_call: TRBV5-4
d_call: NA
clone_size: once
j_call: TRBJ1-2

cdr3_aa: CASSLGLAYEQFF
cdr3_nt: TGTGCCAGCAGCTTGGGGCTAGCGTATGAGCAGTTCTTC
v_call: TRBV11-2
d_call: NA
clone_size: NA
j_call: TRBJ2-1

cdr3_aa: CASSFILGNTGELFF
cdr3_nt: TGTGCCAGCAGTTTCATCCTAGGGAACACCGGGGAGCTGTTTTTT
v_call: TRBV27
d_call: NA
clone_size: NA
j_call: TRBJ2-2

cdr3_aa: CATSRDITDTQYF
cdr3_nt: TGTGCCACCAGCAGAGATATAACAGATACGCAGTATTTT
v_call: TRBV15
d_call: NA
clone_size: once
j_call: TRBJ2-3

cdr3_aa: CASSLGTGGGMNTEAFF
cdr3_nt: TGCGCCAGCAGCTTGGGGACAGGGGGCGGCATGAACACTGAAGCTTTCTTT
v_call: TRBV5-1
d_call: TRBD1
clone_size: NA
j_call: TRBJ1-1

cdr3_aa: CASTGPLGHPNYGYTF
cdr3_nt: TGTGCCAGCACTGGGCCACTCGGACACCCAAACTATGGCTACACCTTC
v_call: TRBV11-2
d_call: NA
clone_size: NA
j_call: TRBJ1-2

cdr3_aa: CASSLRAGGTQYF
cdr3_nt: TGTGCCAGCAGTTTAAGAGCGGGAGGTACGCAGTATTTT
v_call: TRBV28
d_call: TRBD2
clone_size: NA
j_call: TRBJ2-3

cdr3_aa: CASSLGTGAYQETQYF
cdr3_nt: TGTGCCAGCAGCTTAGGGACAGGGGCCTACCAAGAGACCCAGTACTTC
v_call: TRBV7-7
d_call: TRBD1
clone_size: NA
j_call: TRBJ2-5

cdr3_aa: CASSRLARSSTETNYGYTF
cdr3_nt: TGTGCCAGCAGCCGCCTGGCCCGCAGTTCGACGGAGACCAACTATGGCTACACCTTC
v_call: TRBV14
d_call: NA
clone_size: once
j_call: TRBJ1-2

cdr3_aa: CATSVHSSYEQYF
cdr3_nt: TGTGCCACCAGCGTACACAGCTCTTACGAGCAGTACTTC
v_call: TRBV15
d_call: NA
clone_size: once
j_call: TRBJ2-7

cdr3_aa: CASSSKERRGQYF
cdr3_nt: TGTGCCAGCAGTTCCAAGGAGAGGCGGGGGCAGTACTTC
v_call: TRBV27
d_call: NA
clone_size: NA
j_call: TRBJ2-7

cdr3_aa: CASKGNPSGNTIYF
cdr3_nt: TGTGCCAGCAAGGGGAACCCATCTGGAAACACCATATATTTT
v_call: TRBV7-9
d_call: NA
clone_size: NA
j_call: TRBJ1-3

cdr3_aa: CASSFRDRDYEQYF
cdr3_nt: TGTGCCAGCAGCTTCCGGGACAGGGACTACGAGCAGTACTTC
v_call: TRBV11-3
d_call: TRBD1
clone_size: NA
j_call: TRBJ2-7

cdr3_aa: CASSLRTSGRWVRETQYF
cdr3_nt: TGTGCCAGCAGTCTCCGGACTAGCGGGAGATGGGTCCGAGAGACCCAGTACTTC
v_call: TRBV6-2/TRBV6-3
d_call: TRBD2
clone_size: NA
j_call: TRBJ2-5

cdr3_aa: CASSGTGWTADQPQHF
cdr3_nt: TGTGCCAGCAGTGGGACAGGGTGGACCGCGGATCAGCCCCAGCATTTT
v_call: TRBV6-2/TRBV6-3
d_call: TRBD1
clone_size: NA
j_call: TRBJ1-5

cdr3_aa: CASSLNGGPYEQYF
cdr3_nt: TGTGCCAGCAGCTTAAACGGGGGGCCCTACGAGCAGTACTTC
v_call: TRBV5-6
d_call: NA
clone_size: NA
j_call: TRBJ2-7

cdr3_aa: CASSFPRGAYQPQHF
cdr3_nt: TGTGCCAGCAGCTTTCCCCGGGGTGCTTATCAGCCCCAGCATTTT
v_call: TRBV7-7
d_call: NA
clone_size: NA
j_call: TRBJ1-5

cdr3_aa: CASSHSREWTRMHNEQFF
cdr3_nt: TGCGCCAGCAGCCATTCAAGGGAATGGACTAGGATGCACAATGAGCAGTTCTTC
v_call: TRBV4-1
d_call: TRBD2
clone_size: once
j_call: TRBJ2-1

cdr3_aa: CASSLSPGHRQNSNQPQHF
cdr3_nt: TGTGCCAGCAGTTTATCCCCGGGACATCGCCAAAATAGCAATCAGCCCCAGCATTTT
v_call: TRBV27
d_call: NA
clone_size: NA
j_call: TRBJ1-5

cdr3_aa: CASRLTGDYNEQFF
cdr3_nt: TGTGCCAGCCGACTGACAGGGGATTACAATGAGCAGTTCTTC
v_call: TRBV19
d_call: TRBD1
clone_size: NA
j_call: TRBJ2-1

cdr3_aa: CASSDSGLHTDTQYF
cdr3_nt: TGTGCCAGCAGTGACTCGGGACTGCACACAGATACGCAGTATTTT
v_call: TRBV6-4
d_call: NA
clone_size: NA
j_call: TRBJ2-3

cdr3_aa: CASSERGLNTGELFF
cdr3_nt: TGTGCCAGCAGCGAGCGGGGACTTAACACCGGGGAGCTGTTTTTT
v_call: TRBV9
d_call: TRBD2
clone_size: NA
j_call: TRBJ2-2

cdr3_aa: CASRLSWGGGANYGYTF
cdr3_nt: TGTGCCAGCAGACTGAGCTGGGGCGGGGGAGCCAACTATGGCTACACCTTC
v_call: TRBV27
d_call: NA
clone_size: NA
j_call: TRBJ1-2

cdr3_aa: CASSLRSRYEQYF
cdr3_nt: TGTGCCAGCAGTTTAAGGAGTAGGTACGAGCAGTACTTC
v_call: TRBV27
d_call: NA
clone_size: NA
j_call: TRBJ2-7

cdr3_aa: CASSSLATSYEQYF
cdr3_nt: TGTGCCAGCAGCTCGCTAGCGACCTCCTACGAGCAGTACTTC
v_call: TRBV7-2
d_call: NA
clone_size: NA
j_call: TRBJ2-7

cdr3_aa: CASSQPSRGTEAFF
cdr3_nt: TGCGCCAGCAGCCAACCCTCGCGAGGCACTGAAGCTTTCTTT
v_call: TRBV4-1
d_call: NA
clone_size: few
j_call: TRBJ1-1

cdr3_aa: CAISEGSGTNYGYTF
cdr3_nt: TGTGCCATCAGTGAGGGTTCAGGCACTAACTATGGCTACACCTTC
v_call: TRBV10-3
d_call: NA
clone_size: NA
j_call: TRBJ1-2

cdr3_aa: CASSPGYDYTF
cdr3_nt: TGTGCCAGTAGTCCGGGATATGACTACACCTTC
v_call: TRBV19
d_call: NA
clone_size: NA
j_call: TRBJ1-2

cdr3_aa: CASTGGGNTEAFF
cdr3_nt: TGTGCCAGCACAGGGGGAGGGAACACTGAAGCTTTCTTT
v_call: TRBV16
d_call: TRBD1
clone_size: NA
j_call: TRBJ1-1

cdr3_aa: CASAGVTGGNSPLHF
cdr3_nt: TGTGCCTCAGCGGGCGTGACAGGGGGTAATTCACCCCTCCACTTT
v_call: TRBV6-6
d_call: TRBD1
clone_size: NA
j_call: TRBJ1-6

cdr3_aa: CASSQEIKDSGYGYTF
cdr3_nt: TGTGCCAGCAGCCAAGAGATTAAGGACAGCGGATATGGCTACACCTTC
v_call: TRBV3-1/TRBV3-2
d_call: NA
clone_size: few
j_call: TRBJ1-2

cdr3_aa: CAISERGAQETQYF
cdr3_nt: TGTGCCATCAGTGAGCGGGGAGCCCAAGAGACCCAGTACTTC
v_call: TRBV10-3
d_call: NA
clone_size: NA
j_call: TRBJ2-5

cdr3_aa: CAGYQGPAYNSPLHF
cdr3_nt: TGTGCCGGATACCAGGGTCCGGCCTATAATTCACCCCTCCACTTT
v_call: TRBV6-6
d_call: NA
clone_size: once
j_call: TRBJ1-6

cdr3_aa: CASSPDRVAGANVLTF
cdr3_nt: TGCGCCAGCAGCCCGGACAGGGTTGCTGGGGCCAACGTCCTGACTTTC
v_call: TRBV5-1
d_call: TRBD1
clone_size: NA
j_call: TRBJ2-6

cdr3_aa: CASSGGTGGFQPQHF
cdr3_nt: TGTGCCAGCAGTGGCGGGACAGGTGGGTTTCAGCCCCAGCATTTT
v_call: TRBV2
d_call: TRBD1
clone_size: NA
j_call: TRBJ1-5

cdr3_aa: CASGELQGQPQHF
cdr3_nt: TGTGCCAGCGGTGAATTACAGGGGCAGCCCCAGCATTTT
v_call: TRBV2
d_call: TRBD1
clone_size: NA
j_call: TRBJ1-5

cdr3_aa: CASTPYQGGAEWETQYF
cdr3_nt: TGTGCCAGCACCCCGTACCAAGGCGGGGCTGAGTGGGAGACCCAGTACTTC
v_call: TRBV7-9
d_call: NA
clone_size: NA
j_call: TRBJ2-5